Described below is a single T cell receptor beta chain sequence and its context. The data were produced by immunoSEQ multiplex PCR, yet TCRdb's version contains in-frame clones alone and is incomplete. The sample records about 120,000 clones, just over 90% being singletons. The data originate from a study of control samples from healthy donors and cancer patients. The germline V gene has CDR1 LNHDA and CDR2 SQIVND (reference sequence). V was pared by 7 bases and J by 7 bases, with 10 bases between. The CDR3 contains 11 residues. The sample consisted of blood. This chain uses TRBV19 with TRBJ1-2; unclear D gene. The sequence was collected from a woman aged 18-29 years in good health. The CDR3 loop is CASKTGSGYTF. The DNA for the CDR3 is TGTGCCAGTAAGACGGGGAGTGGCTACACCTTC.